The clone carrying this T cell receptor beta chain was seen just once. This sample is drawn from a study of blood T cell repertoires in COVID-19. Overall study context: COVID-19 samples, acute and convalescent, were from the United States, Italy and Spain. T cells, B-cell-depleted T cells, or PBMCs supplied cDNA or gDNA.

Germline V lookup: CDR1 SGHDT, CDR2 YYEEEE. The CDR3 extends over 16 amino acids. Trimming left V 1 base short and J 4 bases short, with 12 bases between. Authors' data handling: Nucleated cell number was recorded as an estimate derived from reference gene primer amplification. Clones were read by immunoSEQ multiplex PCR, and TCRdb kept only the in-frame ones, dropping some. For V, J and clone size, that table is used; D and trimming come from the DNA. The data contain around 190,000 clones, around 80% of them singletons. The source material was peripheral blood. J is TRBJ1-6 and V is TRBV5-6, with a tentative D call TRBD1 (5 bases). The clonotype was recovered from a man between 65 and 79 years old with active or convalescent COVID-19. The CDR3 loop reads CASSLPGGVYNSPLHF. The CDR3 nucleotides read TGTGCCAGCAGCTTGCCGGGGGGAGTGTATAATTCACCCCTCCACTTT.